The 20 T cell receptor beta chains given below trace back to one sample, sequenced in a study of T cell clusters in autoimmune cytopenias. TRB was amplified by touch-down multiplex PCR, primer pools A and B combined. With the multiplex PCR reads reprocessed, TCRdb shows one record per CDR3 protein and no DNA. The table lists about 15,000 distinct CDR3 sequences. Each sample's input was 250 ng genomic DNA, some 34,000 genome equivalents. Separately, the same data were catalogued under a study of T cell repertoires in aging, cancer and after chemotherapy.

The sample taken for sequencing was peripheral blood. Source of these receptors: a human donor in good health.

The chain couples TRBV18 to TRBJ1-4; the D call of TRBD1 rests on TCRdb alone, since no DNA is present to check it. Germline CDR1 and CDR2: KGHSH and LQKENI. The CDR3 extends over 16 amino acids. The CDR3 spells CASSPDTGMSYGKLFF.

The chain links TRBV6-5 to TRBJ2-5. The CDR3 contains 14 residues. Germline V gives CDR1 MNHEY, CDR2 SVGAGI. CDR3 region: CASRASGSVETQYF.

The gene calls are TRBV6-5 and TRBJ2-2. Germline loops: CDR1 MNHEY, CDR2 SVGAGI. The CDR3 is made up of 15 amino acids. The CDR3 region is CASSYQRHRTGELFF.

The J gene is TRBJ2-7, the V gene TRBV11-3; the TCRdb D gene call, TRBD1, has no DNA to confirm it. The germline gives CDR1 SGHNT, CDR2 YENEEA. CDR3 size: 14 residues. CDR3 residues: CASSLTTGGGEQYF.

The J gene is TRBJ2-7, the V gene TRBV15; the TRBD2 assignment by TCRdb is unverifiable without DNA. CDR3 size: 15 residues. CDR1 LNHNV and CDR2 YYDKDF come from the germline V gene (reference sequence). The CDR3 loop reads CATSPLAGGSYEQYF.

The CDR3 protein is CASSLVSPQETQYF. This sequence joins TRBV6-5 and TRBJ2-5. Germline V CDR1 and CDR2: MNHEY, SVGAGI. The CDR3 loop spans 14 amino acids.

This clonotype registers medium-sized by frequency. This rearrangement joins TRBV29-1 to TRBJ1-2. The CDR3 contains 12 residues. Per the germline V gene, CDR1 is SQVTM and CDR2 is ANQGSEA. The CDR3 sequence is CSVEERVAGYTF.

CDR3: CASSYGTSGTYEQYF. The V and J genes are TRBV6-2 or TRBV6-3 and TRBJ2-7; TCRdb lists TRBD2, though no DNA is available to test this call. This CDR3 is built from 15 residues. CDR1 MNHEY and CDR2 SVGEGT come from the germline V gene.

The V gene is TRBV7-2, the J gene TRBJ1-2; TCRdb lists TRBD1, though no DNA is available to test this call. The CDR3 has 13 amino acids. Germline V gives CDR1 SGHTA, CDR2 FQGNSA. The CDR3 loop reads CASSFRGPDGYTF. Filled out from reference TRBV7-2 and TRBJ1-2, the complete variable domain reads GAGVSQSPSNKVTEKGKDVELRCDPISGHTALYWYRQSLGQGLEFLIYFQGNSAPDKSGLPSDRFSAERTGGSVSTLTIQRTQQEDSAVYLCASSFRGPDGYTFGSGTRLTVV.

The chain uses TRBV5-6 and TRBJ2-3; TCRdb selects TRBD2, and the lack of DNA leaves this call unchecked. The CDR3 covers 18 residues. Germline lookup yields CDR1 SGHDT and CDR2 YYEEEE. The CDR3 sequence is CASSLEVGGPFGTDTQYF. The full variable domain, completed using reference TRBV5-6 and TRBJ2-3, is DAGVTQSPTHLIKTRGQQVTLRCSPKSGHDTVSWYQQALGQGPQFIFQYYEEEERQRGNFPDRFSGHQFPNYSSELNVNALLLGDSALYLCASSLEVGGPFGTDTQYFGPGTRLTVL.

CDR3 residues: CASSWGVAGATDTQYF. V is TRBV27 and J is TRBJ2-3; with no DNA, the TCRdb D assignment of TRBD1 cannot be verified. CDR1 and CDR2 (germline): MNHEY, SMNVEV (reference sequence). The CDR3 length is 16 residues.

Its frequency marks this clonotype as large (0.1 to 1%). The genes are TRBV29-1 and TRBJ2-7; the D call from TCRdb, TRBD2, cannot be confirmed without DNA. Germline V gene sequence: CDR1 SQVTM, CDR2 ANQGSEA. The CDR3 length is 16 residues. CDR3 residues: CSVEGLAGEGSYEQYF.

The chain employs TRBV5-6 and TRBJ1-4; TCRdb gives TRBD1 as the D gene, but with no DNA this cannot be confirmed. The CDR3 runs 14 residues. Germline-derived CDR1 and CDR2 are SGHDT and YYEEEE. This CDR3 is CASSRGGGNEKLFF.

By frequency, this clonotype is medium-sized. This CDR3 reads CASSSWEYRTGELFF. This chain uses TRBV11-1 with TRBJ2-2; TCRdb picks TRBD1, but there is no DNA to check that call. This CDR3 has 15 amino acids. Germline lookup yields CDR1 SGHAT and CDR2 FQDESV (reference sequence).

CDR3 protein: CASQYFSGTEAFF. This sequence joins TRBV19 and TRBJ1-1. CDR1 and CDR2 (germline): LNHDA, SQIVND (reference sequence). The CDR3 runs 13 residues. The full variable domain, with the rest looked up from reference TRBV19 and TRBJ1-1, is DGGITQSPKYLFRKEGQNVTLSCEQNLNHDAMYWYRQDPGQGLRLIYYSQIVNDFQKGDIAEGYSVSREKKESFPLTVTSAQKNPTAFYLCASQYFSGTEAFFGQGTRLTVV.

V usage is TRBV27 and J usage is TRBJ1-4; with no DNA, the TCRdb D assignment of TRBD1 cannot be verified. CDR3 length equals 13 residues. Looked up from germline, CDR1 is MNHEY and CDR2 is SMNVEV (reference sequence). CDR3 in amino acids: CASSPRQGEKLFF.

The chain is built from TRBV15 and TRBJ2-2. The CDR3 spans 14 residues. CDR1 is LNHNV, CDR2 YYDKDF, per germline (reference sequence). CDR3 in amino acids: CATSRVANTGELFF.

V usage is TRBV7-2 and J usage is TRBJ2-7; TCRdb's assignment of TRBD1 cannot be checked, as there is no DNA. This CDR3 comprises 14 residues. Germline V gene lookup returns CDR1 SGHTA and CDR2 FQGNSA. CDR3: CASSPPGQGYEQYF.

This clonotype is medium-sized by frequency. The chain employs TRBV11-1 and TRBJ2-2; TCRdb's D gene call, TRBD2, goes unchecked for lack of DNA. Germline loops: CDR1 SGHAT, CDR2 FQDESV (reference sequence). The CDR3 contains 13 residues. Here the CDR3 reads CASTAGGTGELFF.

This chain links TRBV5-6 with TRBJ2-1; the TCRdb call, TRBD2, lacks DNA for checking. This CDR3 contains 16 residues. Germline CDR1 is SGHDT and CDR2 is YYEEEE. CDR3 protein: CASSAQTSGTYNEQFF.